This T cell receptor beta chain was identified during a study of blood T cell repertoires in COVID-19. The wider study: The analysed material was cDNA or gDNA that came from T cells, B-cell-depleted T cells, or PBMCs.

The CDR3 is 14 residues long. Trimming removed 1 base from V and 7 bases from J, with 8 bases in between. Germline CDR1 reads SGHDN; CDR2 reads FVKESK. The data were produced by immunoSEQ multiplex PCR, yet TCRdb's version contains in-frame clones alone and is incomplete. The table lists about 200,000 clones, almost 85% of them singletons. Input material: peripheral blood. The sequence was obtained from a human donor with acute or convalescent COVID-19. The donor label of this sample is uncertain. The V gene is TRBV14, the J gene TRBJ1-6; D not resolved. The DNA of the CDR3 is TGTGCCAGCAGCCAAGCACAGAAAAATTCACCCCTCCACTTT. This translates into CASSQAQKNSPLHF.